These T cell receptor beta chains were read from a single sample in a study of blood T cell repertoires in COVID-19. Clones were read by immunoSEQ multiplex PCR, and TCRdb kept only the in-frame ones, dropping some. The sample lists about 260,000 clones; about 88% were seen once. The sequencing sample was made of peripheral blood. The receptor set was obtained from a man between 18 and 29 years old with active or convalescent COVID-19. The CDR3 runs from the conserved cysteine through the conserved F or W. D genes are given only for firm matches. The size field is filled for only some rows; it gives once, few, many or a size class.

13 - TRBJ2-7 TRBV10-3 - CAVSPEAAYEQYF TGTGCCGTATCCCCCGAGGCGGCCTACGAGCAGTACTTC
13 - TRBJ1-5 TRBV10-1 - CASSPGHTGPQHF TGCGCCAGCAGTCCGGGACACACCGGGCCCCAGCATTTT
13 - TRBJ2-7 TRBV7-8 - CASSFRVDYEQYF TGTGCCAGCAGCTTCAGGGTAGACTACGAGCAGTACTTC
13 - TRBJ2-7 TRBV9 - CASNPQGLGEQYF TGTGCCAGCAACCCTCAAGGACTTGGCGAGCAGTACTTC
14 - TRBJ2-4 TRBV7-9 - CASSFDDRKNIQYF TGTGCCAGCAGCTTCGATGACAGGAAAAACATTCAGTACTTC
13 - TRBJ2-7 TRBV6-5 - CASSYQGGAEQYF TGTGCCAGCAGTTACCAGGGTGGGGCTGAGCAGTACTTC
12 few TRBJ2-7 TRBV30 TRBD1 CAWQDRVREQYF TGTGCCTGGCAGGACAGGGTGAGGGAGCAGTACTTC
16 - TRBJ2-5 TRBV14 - CASSQTLGQGTETQYF TGTGCCAGCAGCCAGACCTTGGGGCAGGGTACGGAGACCCAGTACTTC
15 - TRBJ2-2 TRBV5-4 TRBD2 CASRPGLARTGELFF TGTGCCAGCCGCCCGGGACTAGCGAGGACCGGGGAGCTGTTTTTT
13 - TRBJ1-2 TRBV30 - CAWSVRQPYGYTF TGTGCCTGGAGTGTAAGACAGCCTTATGGCTACACCTTC
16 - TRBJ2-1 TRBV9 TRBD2 CASSGTSGGSYNEQFF TGTGCCAGCAGCGGGACTAGCGGGGGGTCGTACAATGAGCAGTTCTTC
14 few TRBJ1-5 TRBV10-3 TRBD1 CAISHDRENQPQHF TGTGCCATCAGTCACGACAGGGAGAATCAGCCCCAGCATTTT
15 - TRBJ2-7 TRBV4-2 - CASSQDRRTTYEQYF TGTGCCAGCAGCCAAGATCGCCGGACTACCTACGAGCAGTACTTC
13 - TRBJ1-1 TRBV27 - CASLTVGHTEAFF TGTGCCAGCCTTACAGTGGGTCACACTGAAGCTTTCTTT
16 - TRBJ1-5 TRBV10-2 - CASSGGGRRGNQPQHF TGCGCCAGCAGTGGTGGGGGCCGGCGTGGCAATCAGCCCCAGCATTTT
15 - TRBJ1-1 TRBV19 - CASSIWGGRGTEAFF TGTGCCAGTAGTATCTGGGGGGGGCGCGGAACTGAAGCTTTCTTT
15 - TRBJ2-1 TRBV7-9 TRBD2 CASSVAGGLYNEQFF TGTGCCAGCAGCGTAGCGGGGGGACTCTACAATGAGCAGTTCTTC
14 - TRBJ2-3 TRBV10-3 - CAISQDSQLDTQYF TGTGCCATCAGCCAGGACAGTCAACTAGATACGCAGTATTTT
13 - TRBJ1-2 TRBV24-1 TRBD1 CATSVTGSGGYTF TGTGCCACCAGTGTGACAGGGTCGGGCGGCTACACCTTC
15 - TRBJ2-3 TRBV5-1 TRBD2 CASSFIGLVADTQYF TGCGCCAGCAGCTTCATAGGACTAGTGGCAGATACGCAGTATTTT
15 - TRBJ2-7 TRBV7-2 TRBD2 CASSLVRAGDYEQYF TGTGCCAGCAGCTTAGTACGGGCGGGAGACTACGAGCAGTACTTC
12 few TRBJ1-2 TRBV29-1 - CASGQGDIGYTF TGCGCGTCGGGACAAGGGGACATCGGCTACACCTTC
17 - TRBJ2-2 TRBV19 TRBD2 CASSITSGRSNTGELFF TGTGCCAGTAGTATAACTAGCGGGAGGTCGAACACCGGGGAGCTGTTTTTT
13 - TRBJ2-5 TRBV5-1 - CASSPDMQETQYF TGCGCCAGCAGCCCGGACATGCAAGAGACCCAGTACTTC
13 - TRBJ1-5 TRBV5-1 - CASSRGLNQPQHF TGCGCCAGCAGCCGGGGGTTGAATCAGCCCCAGCATTTT
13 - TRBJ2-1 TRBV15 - CATSTARGNEQFF TGTGCCACCAGCACGGCCCGGGGGAATGAGCAGTTCTTC
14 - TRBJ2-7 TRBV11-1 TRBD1 CASKGDRAPYEQYF TGTGCCAGCAAGGGGGACAGGGCACCGTACGAGCAGTACTTC
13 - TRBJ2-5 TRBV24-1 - CATSEGLLGTQYF TGTGCCACCAGTGAGGGACTTCTAGGGACCCAGTACTTC
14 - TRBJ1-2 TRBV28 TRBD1 CASRPGQLSYGYTF TGTGCCAGCAGGCCGGGACAGCTGTCCTATGGCTACACCTTC
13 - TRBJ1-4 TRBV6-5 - CASSRGVGEKLFF TGTGCCAGCAGTCGGGGGGTGGGTGAAAAACTGTTTTTT
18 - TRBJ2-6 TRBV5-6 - CASSALRGYVMGANVLTF TGTGCCAGCAGTGCGCTCCGGGGGTACGTCATGGGGGCCAACGTCCTGACTTTC
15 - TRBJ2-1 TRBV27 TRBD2 CASSFAGARWNEQFF TGTGCCAGCAGTTTCGCGGGAGCTCGTTGGAATGAGCAGTTCTTC
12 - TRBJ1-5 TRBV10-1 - CASSDGDQPQHF TGCGCCAGCAGTGACGGGGATCAGCCCCAGCATTTT
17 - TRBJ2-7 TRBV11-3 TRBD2 CASSRPPSSGFSYEQYF TGTGCCAGCAGCCGTCCCCCCTCTAGCGGATTCTCCTACGAGCAGTACTTC
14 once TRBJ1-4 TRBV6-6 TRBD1 CASRDRATNEKLFF TGTGCCAGCCGGGACAGAGCAACTAATGAAAAACTGTTTTTT
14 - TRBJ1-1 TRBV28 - CASSSTGMNTEAFF TGTGCCAGCAGTTCGACAGGCATGAACACTGAAGCTTTCTTT
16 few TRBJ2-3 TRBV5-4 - CASRGGGSSSTDTQYF TGTGCCAGCAGAGGGGGGGGGTCTTCTAGCACAGATACGCAGTATTTT
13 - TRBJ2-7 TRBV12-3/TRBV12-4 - CVCMLWSSYEQYF TGTGTCTGTATGCTATGGAGCTCCTACGAGCAGTACTTC
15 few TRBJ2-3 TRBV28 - CASTTHEGLQTAQYF TGTGCCAGCACCACTCACGAGGGATTACAGACCGCGCAGTATTTT
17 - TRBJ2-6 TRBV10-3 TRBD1 CAIYGTGVDSGANVLTF TGTGCCATCTACGGGACAGGGGTTGACTCTGGGGCCAACGTCCTGACTTTC
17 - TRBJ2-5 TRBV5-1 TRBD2 CASSTWVLTSGGETQYF TGCGCCAGCAGCACCTGGGTCTTGACTAGCGGGGGTGAGACCCAGTACTTC
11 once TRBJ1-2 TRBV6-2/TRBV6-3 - CASSRQEGYTF TGTGCCAGCAGTCGACAGGAAGGCTACACCTTC
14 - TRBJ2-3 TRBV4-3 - CASSQAGSTDTQYF TGCGCCAGCAGCCAGGCGGGTAGCACAGATACGCAGTATTTT
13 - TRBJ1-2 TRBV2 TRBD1 CASSVGTGVGYTF TGTGCCAGCAGTGTCGGGACAGGGGTTGGCTACACCTTC
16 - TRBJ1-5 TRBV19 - CASSSGGAGTNQPQHF TGTGCCAGTAGTAGTGGGGGGGCAGGAACTAATCAGCCCCAGCATTTT
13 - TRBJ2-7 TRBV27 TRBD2 CASRGLAEYEQYF TGTGCCAGCAGGGGACTAGCGGAATACGAGCAGTACTTC
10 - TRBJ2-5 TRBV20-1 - CSVVAETQYF TGCAGTGTGGTTGCGGAGACCCAGTACTTC
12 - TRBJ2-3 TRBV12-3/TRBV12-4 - CASKSSPDTQYF TGTGCCAGCAAGTCTAGCCCAGATACGCAGTATTTT
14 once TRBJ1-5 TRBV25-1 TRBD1 CASSRTGLNQPQHF TGTGCCAGCAGTCGGACAGGGCTTAATCAGCCCCAGCATTTT
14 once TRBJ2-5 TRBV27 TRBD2 CASAVGGVGETQYF TGTGCCAGCGCAGTCGGGGGGGTCGGGGAGACCCAGTACTTC
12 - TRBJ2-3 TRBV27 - CASSLSGDTQYF TGTGCCAGCAGTTTGAGCGGCGATACGCAGTATTTT
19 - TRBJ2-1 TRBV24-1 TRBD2 CATSDSGLAGGPRYNEQFF TGTGCCACCAGTGACTCAGGACTAGCGGGAGGGCCTAGGTACAATGAGCAGTTCTTC